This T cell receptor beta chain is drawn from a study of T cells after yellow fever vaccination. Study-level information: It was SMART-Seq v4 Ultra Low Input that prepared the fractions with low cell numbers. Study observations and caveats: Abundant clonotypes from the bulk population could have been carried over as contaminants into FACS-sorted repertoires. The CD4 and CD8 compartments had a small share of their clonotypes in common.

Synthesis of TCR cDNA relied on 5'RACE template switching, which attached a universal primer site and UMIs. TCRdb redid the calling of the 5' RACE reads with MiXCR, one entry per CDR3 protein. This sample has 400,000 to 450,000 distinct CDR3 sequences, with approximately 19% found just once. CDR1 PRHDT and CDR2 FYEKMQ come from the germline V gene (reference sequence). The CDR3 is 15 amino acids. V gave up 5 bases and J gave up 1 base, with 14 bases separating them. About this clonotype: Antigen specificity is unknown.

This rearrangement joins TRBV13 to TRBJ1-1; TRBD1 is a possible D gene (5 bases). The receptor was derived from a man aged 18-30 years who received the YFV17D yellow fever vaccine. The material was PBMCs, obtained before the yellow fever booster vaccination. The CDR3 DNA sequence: TGTGCCAGCAGCGCTACGGACAAGGGGAACACTGAAGCTTTCTTT. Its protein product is CASSATDKGNTEAFF. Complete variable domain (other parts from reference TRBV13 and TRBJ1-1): AAGVIQSPRHLIKEKRETATLKCYPIPRHDTVYWYQQGPGQDPQFLISFYEKMQSDKGSIPDRFSAQQFSDYHSELNMSSLELGDSALYFCASSATDKGNTEAFFGQGTRLTVV.